These T cell receptor beta chains were read from a single sample in a study of blood T cell repertoires in COVID-19. Method: immunoSEQ multiplex PCR; TCRdb's copy keeps in-frame clones and lacks some. The top ten clones hold 4.1% of a sample with more than 90,000 clones, approximately 81% of them seen once. The sequenced sample was peripheral blood. These receptor sequences come from a man between 60 and 75 years old with acute or convalescent COVID-19. CDR3s include the opening cysteine and the closing phenylalanine or tryptophan. A D gene is named only where the DNA matches it firmly. Clone size is stated in some rows and not others, as once, few, many or a class when expanded.

17 | TRBD1 | TRBJ1-1 | TRBV18 | . | TGTGCCAGCTCGCGGGACAGCCCCGGAGTTACGAACACTGAAGCTTTCTTT | CASSRDSPGVTNTEAFF
15 | TRBD1 | TRBJ1-5 | TRBV6-5 | . | TGTGCCAGCAACAAAAGGACAGGGAAAGATCAGCCCCAGCATTTT | CASNKRTGKDQPQHF
17 | TRBD2 | TRBJ2-3 | TRBV27 | . | TGTGCCAGCAGTCCTCGGACTAGCGGTACTAGCACAGATACGCAGTATTTT | CASSPRTSGTSTDTQYF
13 | . | TRBJ1-1 | TRBV29-1 | few | TGCAGCTCCTGCACAGGGTGGGGCACTGAAGCTTTCTTT | CSSCTGWGTEAFF
14 | . | TRBJ1-1 | TRBV6-5 | once | TGTGCCAGCAGTCACGGACACTTGTACACTGAAGCTTTCTTT | CASSHGHLYTEAFF
17 | TRBD2 | TRBJ2-5 | TRBV7-2 | once | TGTGCCAGCAGTCGAATGCGACTAGCGGGCACGGAAGAGACCCAGTACTTC | CASSRMRLAGTEETQYF
14 | . | TRBJ2-1 | TRBV15 | . | TGTGCCACCAGCAGAGAGCGGGCCTACAATGAGCAGTTCTTC | CATSRERAYNEQFF
13 | . | TRBJ1-6 | TRBV30 | . | TGTGCCTGGAGTAGGGAGGGGAATTCACCCCTCCACTTT | CAWSREGNSPLHF
12 | . | TRBJ2-5 | TRBV27 | . | TGTGCCAGCAGATCTCTTCAAGAGACCCAGTACTTC | CASRSLQETQYF
12 | . | TRBJ2-1 | TRBV19 | . | TGTGCCAGTAGAAGAGATAACAATGAGCAGTTCTTC | CASRRDNNEQFF
17 | . | TRBJ2-1 | TRBV18 | once | TGTGCCAGCTCACCACCTTTAGGCGGGCCTGACTACAATGAGCAGTTCTTC | CASSPPLGGPDYNEQFF
15 | . | TRBJ1-1 | TRBV18 | . | TGTGCCAGCTCATCCAACACGGGGTCGAACACTGAAGCTTTCTTT | CASSSNTGSNTEAFF
14 | . | TRBJ2-3 | TRBV3-1/TRBV3-2 | once | TGTGCCAGCAGCCAAGGGACAGGCACAGATACGCAGTATTTT | CASSQGTGTDTQYF
12 | . | TRBJ2-1 | TRBV3-1/TRBV3-2 | . | TGTGCCAGCAGCACACAATACAATGAGCAGTTCTTC | CASSTQYNEQFF
15 | . | TRBJ2-1 | TRBV27 | . | TGTGCCAGCAGTTTAAAGGGAGGTACCTACAATGAGCAGTTCTTC | CASSLKGGTYNEQFF
12 | . | TRBJ1-2 | TRBV10-3 | . | TGTGCCATCAGTGACAATGTCTATGGCTACACCTTC | CAISDNVYGYTF
13 | TRBD1 | TRBJ1-2 | TRBV6-5 | . | TGTGCCAGCAGTTACTCGCCTGAGGACAGGTTCCTCTTC | CASSYSPEDRFLF
12 | . | TRBJ1-1 | TRBV7-9 | . | TGTGCCAGCCGCCGGGGGGACACTGAAGCTTTCTTT | CASRRGDTEAFF
15 | . | TRBJ1-1 | TRBV6-1 | few | TGTGCCAGCAGTGAGACAGTTTCCGTGAACACTGAAGCTTTCTTT | CASSETVSVNTEAFF
12 | . | TRBJ2-3 | TRBV20-1 | . | TGCAGTGCCAGTGCCCAGTTGGATACGCAGTATTTT | CSASAQLDTQYF
12 | . | TRBJ2-3 | TRBV30 | few | TGTGCCTGGAGTCCCCCCGGAGGAAGGCAGTATTTT | CAWSPPGGRQYF
17 | . | TRBJ2-1 | TRBV15 | . | TGTGCCACCAGCAGAGATCAATACACCCGCTCCTACAATGAGCAGTTCTTC | CATSRDQYTRSYNEQFF
14 | TRBD1 | TRBJ1-1 | TRBV9 | . | TGTGCCAGCAGTGTGGCAACAGGGGGCACTGAAGCTTTCTTT | CASSVATGGTEAFF
14 | TRBD1 | TRBJ1-1 | TRBV5-4 | . | TGTGCCAGCAGCTGGGACAGGGCGGGAACTGAAGCTTTCTTT | CASSWDRAGTEAFF
11 | TRBD1 | TRBJ2-7 | TRBV30 | . | TGTGCCTCGGGACAGGGATACGAGCAGTACTTC | CASGQGYEQYF